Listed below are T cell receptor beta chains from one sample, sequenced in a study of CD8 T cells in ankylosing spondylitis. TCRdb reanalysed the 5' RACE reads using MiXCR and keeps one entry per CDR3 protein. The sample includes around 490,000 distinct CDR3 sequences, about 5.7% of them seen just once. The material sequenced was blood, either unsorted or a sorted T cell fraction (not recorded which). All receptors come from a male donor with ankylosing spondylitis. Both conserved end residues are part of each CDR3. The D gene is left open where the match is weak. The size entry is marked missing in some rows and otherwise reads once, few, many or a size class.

TGTGCCAGCAGCCAAGACGGAACAGGGTATGCGACAGATACGCAGTATTTT,CASSQDGTGYATDTQYF,NA,many,TRBV3-1,TRBJ2-3
TGCAGTGCTAGAGGCGGGGCTGAAGCTTTCTTT,CSARGGAEAFF,NA,many,TRBV20-1,TRBJ1-1
TGCAGTGCTCTCCCGGGGCGGGGCTATGGCTACACCTTC,CSALPGRGYGYTF,NA,many,TRBV20-1,TRBJ1-2
TGTGCCAGCAGCTCCGGGACAGGGCCAGGGCTGCAGTACTTC,CASSSGTGPGLQYF,TRBD1,many,TRBV7-9,TRBJ2-7
TGCAGTGCCCCTCCCGAAGGGCTAGCCAATGAGCAGTTCTTC,CSAPPEGLANEQFF,NA,many,TRBV20-1,TRBJ2-1
TGTGCCAGCAGTTACCCCGAAGGGGGGGGCACAGATACGCAGTATTTT,CASSYPEGGGTDTQYF,NA,NA,TRBV6-5,TRBJ2-3
TGTGCCAGCAGTGGGGAACAGGGCGATATGCTGCCCCAGCATTTT,CASSGEQGDMLPQHF,NA,NA,TRBV2,TRBJ1-5
TGCGCCAGTGGACTAGCCGTTGCCTACGAGCAGTACTTC,CASGLAVAYEQYF,TRBD2,few,TRBV10-2,TRBJ2-7
TGTGCCAGCAGCGTGTCATATATGAACACTGAAGCTTTCTTT,CASSVSYMNTEAFF,NA,many,TRBV9,TRBJ1-1
TGCGTCAGCAGCTCCAATAGTGACCGCTCGTACAATGAGCAGTTCTTC,CVSSSNSDRSYNEQFF,NA,many,TRBV5-1,TRBJ2-1
TGCAGTGCTGGCACTAGCGGGAGGGATGTAGATACGCAGTATTTT,CSAGTSGRDVDTQYF,TRBD2,many,TRBV20-1,TRBJ2-3
TGTGCCACCAGCAGAGACCCGAGCTCCTACGAGCAGTACTTC,CATSRDPSSYEQYF,NA,many,TRBV15,TRBJ2-7
TGTGCCATCAGTGCCCGGGACAGAAAGGGAGAGACCCAGTACTTC,CAISARDRKGETQYF,TRBD1,many,TRBV10-3,TRBJ2-5
TGCAGTGCTGAGTACCTACAGCAAGAGACCCAGTACTTC,CSAEYLQQETQYF,NA,many,TRBV20-1,TRBJ2-5
TGTGCCAGCAGCACCGAGTCGAAGGTCCACTATGGCTACACCTTC,CASSTESKVHYGYTF,NA,many,TRBV7-2,TRBJ1-2
TGCAGCGTTTTGATAGCGCAAACCGGGGAGCTGTTTTTT,CSVLIAQTGELFF,NA,few,TRBV29-1,TRBJ2-2
TGTGCCAGCAGCTCCCGAGCGTCCACCGGGGAGCTGTTTTTT,CASSSRASTGELFF,NA,many,TRBV11-2,TRBJ2-2
TGCGCCAGCAGCTTGCTGTACAGGGGGGGTCCTGGAAACACCATATATTTT,CASSLLYRGGPGNTIYF,TRBD1,many,TRBV5-1,TRBJ1-3
TGTGCCAGCAGCCCAGACAGTTCTAGCTATGGCTACACCTTC,CASSPDSSSYGYTF,NA,many,TRBV12-3/TRBV12-4,TRBJ1-2
TGTGCCAGCAGTCGACACGACAGGGAGGAGTTATTAGCTTTCTTT,CASSRHDREELLAFF,TRBD1,many,TRBV6-1,TRBJ1-1
TGTGCCAGCAGCCAAGATCCCCAGGTCGACTATGGCTACACCTTC,CASSQDPQVDYGYTF,NA,many,TRBV4-2,TRBJ1-2
TGTGCCAGCAGCTCCACGTACGTGCAGTACTTC,CASSSTYVQYF,NA,few,TRBV7-6,TRBJ2-7
TGTGCCAGCAGTTTTTGGCGGGAGAACACCGGGGAGCTGTTTTTT,CASSFWRENTGELFF,NA,many,TRBV28,TRBJ2-2
TGCAGTGCTAGAGATAGGGGGGGGCACTCCTACAATGAGCAGTTCTTC,CSARDRGGHSYNEQFF,NA,many,TRBV20-1,TRBJ2-1
TGTGCCATCAGTGAGTCCGTCTACAGGGGTGGTCAGCCCCAGCATTTT,CAISESVYRGGQPQHF,TRBD1,many,TRBV10-3,TRBJ1-5
TGTGCCACCAGCATCAGATTCGGCAGGTCGGGGGAAAAACTGTTTTTT,CATSIRFGRSGEKLFF,NA,many,TRBV15,TRBJ1-4
TGCGCCAGCAGCTTACAGGGGGCTGGAAACACCATATATTTT,CASSLQGAGNTIYF,TRBD1,many,TRBV5-1,TRBJ1-3
TGCGCCAGCAGTGGGAAACTTGGGAGCACCGGGGAGCTGTTTTTT,CASSGKLGSTGELFF,NA,many,TRBV5-1,TRBJ2-2
TGTGCCAGCAGCCACGCTCGACTCGGGACAGTTCTTGTGTCCCCCAATGGCTACACCTTC,CASSHARLGTVLVSPNGYTF,TRBD1,many,TRBV3-1,TRBJ1-2
TGTGCCAGCAGCGGCGACCGGGACAGCATCTCCTACGAGCAGTACTTC,CASSGDRDSISYEQYF,TRBD1,few,TRBV6-1,TRBJ2-7
TGTGCCAGCAGCCCCTTCAAGGGGTTCGGCAACTACGAGCAGTACTTC,CASSPFKGFGNYEQYF,NA,NA,TRBV11-2,TRBJ2-7
TGTGCCAGCAGTCGTGACAGGGGTTGGGGCAGATCCGAGACCCAGTACTTC,CASSRDRGWGRSETQYF,TRBD1,many,TRBV2,TRBJ2-5
TGTGCCATCAGGGAGGGACAGACCTACGAGCAGTACTTC,CAIREGQTYEQYF,NA,many,TRBV10-3,TRBJ2-7
TGCAGTGCACAGGTCGCTGCTTCTTACAATGAGCAGTTCTTC,CSAQVAASYNEQFF,NA,NA,TRBV20-1,TRBJ2-1
TGTGCCAGCAGCTTAGAGGGTTGGCTAGCGGATAACACAGATACGCAGTATTTT,CASSLEGWLADNTDTQYF,TRBD2,many,TRBV11-2,TRBJ2-3
TGTGCCAGCAGCTACAGAACCCGGACAGGGGATGGCTACACCTTC,CASSYRTRTGDGYTF,TRBD1,many,TRBV11-2,TRBJ1-2
TGCAGCGTTAAAGGTGGACACCGACTCTGGGACCGACTCTTCCAAGAGACCCAGTACTTC,CSVKGGHRLWDRLFQETQYF,NA,many,TRBV29-1,TRBJ2-5
TGTGCCACCAGCAGAGATGGGGCGGGGGATTCGTACACAGATACGCAGTATTTT,CATSRDGAGDSYTDTQYF,TRBD2,many,TRBV15,TRBJ2-3
TGTGCCAGCAGCTTAGCGAGTCCGGGACAGGGAGATCAGCCCCAGCATTTT,CASSLASPGQGDQPQHF,TRBD1,many,TRBV7-2,TRBJ1-5
TGCAGTGCGCCTGCTGGGACTAGCGATTACAATGAGCAGTTCTTC,CSAPAGTSDYNEQFF,TRBD2,many,TRBV20-1,TRBJ2-1
TGTGCCAGCAGCGCATCCGGGACAGGCTTTATCTACGAGCAGTACTTC,CASSASGTGFIYEQYF,TRBD1,many,TRBV7-2,TRBJ2-7
TGTGCCAGCAGGGACAGTCCTTACACTGAAGCTTTCTTT,CASRDSPYTEAFF,NA,many,TRBV6-4,TRBJ1-1
TGCGCCAGCAGCCAAGGGCCTCGATCACCCCTCCACTTT,CASSQGPRSPLHF,NA,many,TRBV4-3,TRBJ1-6
TGCGCCAGCAGATCGGGGGGGACGGACAACTACGAGCAGTACTTC,CASRSGGTDNYEQYF,TRBD2,many,TRBV5-1,TRBJ2-7
TGTGCCAGCAAGGTTCGGGGGGTGAACACTGAAGCTTTCTTT,CASKVRGVNTEAFF,NA,NA,TRBV3-1,TRBJ1-1
TGCAGTGCTAGAACTCCGAATGAGGGGCAGTTCTTC,CSARTPNEGQFF,NA,many,TRBV20-1,TRBJ2-1
TGTGCCAGCAGCCATGGACAGGGCACAGATACGCAGTATTTT,CASSHGQGTDTQYF,TRBD1,many,TRBV5-5,TRBJ2-3
TGTGCCAGCAGCTTGCGGCGCGGACAGGGGGTCGCGAACACCGGGGAGCTGTTTTTT,CASSLRRGQGVANTGELFF,TRBD1,many,TRBV5-4,TRBJ2-2
TGTGCCAGCAGCTTAATAACCCCGGGAGGGGAGACCCAGTACTTC,CASSLITPGGETQYF,TRBD2,NA,TRBV11-2,TRBJ2-5
TGTGCCAGCAGTTTCGGCCGGCACGTGGAGACCCAGTACTTC,CASSFGRHVETQYF,NA,NA,TRBV27,TRBJ2-5
TGTGCCAGCAGCTTAGACGGGACGCTACCCTACGAGCAGTACTTC,CASSLDGTLPYEQYF,NA,few,TRBV11-2,TRBJ2-7